Reported below is one T cell receptor beta chain. Its matching antigen is unknown. The data were taken from a study of T cell repertoires in cytomegalovirus infection. The germline CDR1 and CDR2 sequences are SGHAT and FQNNGV. V gave up 2 bases and J gave up 4 bases, with 14 bases separating them. This CDR3 has 15 amino acids. Study outcomes and limitations: In two of eight donors, the top clonotype was HLA-C-restricted CMV-specific.

MiXCR was run by TCRdb on the reads, yielding one entry per CDR3 protein. This table has about 530,000 distinct CDR3 sequences, about 25% appearing once. The sequence was collected from a human donor in good health (CMV status not recorded). Some clones in this sample may be carry-over from other donors' samples. The sample comprised PBMCs. The V call is TRBV11-2, the J call TRBJ1-1, with D tentatively TRBD1 (5 bases). CDR3 sequence: CASSLSGIGGTEAFF. The DNA of the CDR3 is TGTGCCAGCAGCTTAAGTGGTATCGGGGGCACTGAAGCTTTCTTT.